These T cell receptor beta chains were read from a single sample in a study of blood T cell repertoires in COVID-19. The table came from immunoSEQ multiplex PCR; TCRdb's copy has only in-frame clones and leaves some out. The data contain 250,000 or so clones, about 89% of them singletons. Sequencing used peripheral blood. All receptors come from a man aged 35 to 55 with active or convalescent COVID-19. Both conserved end residues are part of each CDR3. A D gene is named only where the DNA matches it firmly. Rows may omit the clone size; those that give it use once, few, many or a size class.

TRBV5-1	TRBJ1-4	NA	few	TGCGCCAGCTCCTCCGGGAGCACGGAAGAAAAACTGTTTTTT	CASSSGSTEEKLFF
TRBV24-1	TRBJ2-1	TRBD1	NA	TGTGCCACCAGTGATTCAACAGGGGGTGTATACAATGAGCAGTTCTTC	CATSDSTGGVYNEQFF
TRBV6-1	TRBJ1-5	TRBD1	once	TGTGCGACAGGGAAAGAAAATTGGCAGCCCCAGCATTTT	CATGKENWQPQHF
TRBV6-1	TRBJ2-3	TRBD1	NA	TGTGCCAGCAGTGAATGGGACAGGATCCCGAATACGCAGTATTTT	CASSEWDRIPNTQYF
TRBV6-1	TRBJ1-1	NA	NA	TGTGCCAGCAGTGAAAGGGGAACAGGCAGGATTATGAACACTGAAGCTTTCTTT	CASSERGTGRIMNTEAFF
TRBV29-1	TRBJ1-3	NA	NA	TGCAGCGTTGAAGTTAGCGTTGGAAACACCATATATTTT	CSVEVSVGNTIYF
TRBV19	TRBJ1-2	NA	NA	TGTGCCAGTAGTATCCAGGGTTCTGGCTACACCTTC	CASSIQGSGYTF
TRBV30	TRBJ2-3	NA	NA	TGTGCCTGCCTGGGGAGAGGTACAGATACGCAGTATTTT	CACLGRGTDTQYF
TRBV3-1/TRBV3-2	TRBJ1-4	NA	NA	TGTGCCAGCAGCCCGGGACTTAATGAAAAACTGTTTTTT	CASSPGLNEKLFF
TRBV4-2	TRBJ1-5	NA	NA	TGTGCCAGCAGCCAAGACGCGGGTAGCAATCAGCCCCAGCATTTT	CASSQDAGSNQPQHF
TRBV24-1	TRBJ1-1	NA	NA	TGTGCCACCAGTGGGGGATCTACTCAGGGAGAAGCTTTCTTT	CATSGGSTQGEAFF
TRBV7-3	TRBJ1-2	NA	NA	TGTGCCAGCAGCGCCTTCAACCGGGGTGGCTACACCTTC	CASSAFNRGGYTF
TRBV19	TRBJ2-2	NA	once	TGTGCCAGTAGTATACAGGACACCGGGGAGCTGTTTTTT	CASSIQDTGELFF
TRBV7-2	TRBJ2-2	TRBD1	NA	TGTGCCAGCAGCGCATCGACAGGGTCCGGGGAGCTGTTTTTT	CASSASTGSGELFF
TRBV6-5	TRBJ1-2	NA	NA	TGTGCCAGCAGTTACGATAGAGAACCCTCCTATGGCTACACCTTC	CASSYDREPSYGYTF
TRBV7-6	TRBJ1-3	TRBD1	NA	TGTGCCAGCAGCTTAGCCAAGGGGGCGAGTGGAAACACCATATATTTT	CASSLAKGASGNTIYF
TRBV30	TRBJ2-5	TRBD2	NA	TGTGCCTGGAGTGGACTAGCGGGTGAGACCCAGTACTTC	CAWSGLAGETQYF
TRBV6-2/TRBV6-3	TRBJ2-5	TRBD2	NA	TGTGCCAGCAGTTACGGGGGGGTCGAAGAGACCCAGTACTTC	CASSYGGVEETQYF
TRBV5-1	TRBJ1-1	NA	NA	TGCGCCAGCAGCTCCCGGGAGGCATGGAACACTGAAGCTTTCTTT	CASSSREAWNTEAFF
TRBV15	TRBJ2-5	NA	NA	TGTGCCACCAGCAGAGACAGGGGGGAAGAGACCCAGTACTTC	CATSRDRGEETQYF
TRBV19	TRBJ1-2	TRBD1	NA	TGTGCCAGTGGGGATGACAGGGCGGACTATGGCTACACCTTC	CASGDDRADYGYTF
TRBV7-3	TRBJ2-1	TRBD1	NA	TGTGCCAGCAGCTTGGGACAGAACTACAATGAGCAGTTCTTC	CASSLGQNYNEQFF
TRBV6-5	TRBJ1-1	TRBD1	NA	TGTGCCAGCAGTCCGACAGGGAGCACTGAAGCTTTCTTT	CASSPTGSTEAFF
TRBV7-7	TRBJ2-1	TRBD2	NA	TGTGCCAGCAGACCTAGCGGGAGCTCCTACAATGAGCAGTTCTTC	CASRPSGSSYNEQFF
TRBV24-1	TRBJ2-1	NA	NA	TGTGCCACCAGTGACCCCGGGACTGCCCGCCGCGATGAGCAGTTCTTC	CATSDPGTARRDEQFF
TRBV11-2	TRBJ2-1	TRBD1	NA	TGTGCCAGCAGCTTAGATCCCTCATATGGGACAGGGGGCTACAATGAGCAGTTCTTC	CASSLDPSYGTGGYNEQFF
TRBV21-1	TRBJ1-4	NA	NA	TGTGCCAGCAGCAAGACAGTTGGGGAAGAAAAACTGTTTTTT	CASSKTVGEEKLFF
TRBV25-1	TRBJ1-1	NA	NA	TGTGCCAGCAGTGAAGCCGCGACACCGAACACTGAAGCTTTCTTT	CASSEAATPNTEAFF
TRBV7-9	TRBJ1-1	TRBD1	NA	TGTGCCAGCAGCTTCGGCTTTGGGGACAGGGATGAAGCTTTCTTT	CASSFGFGDRDEAFF
TRBV24-1	TRBJ1-3	TRBD1	NA	TGTGCCACCAGTGATTTGATGGACAGGGGTTCTGGAAACACCATATATTTT	CATSDLMDRGSGNTIYF
TRBV7-2	TRBJ1-4	TRBD1	NA	TGTGCCAGCAGCCGGACAGGGGCGGGCCGGGAAAAACTGTTTTTT	CASSRTGAGREKLFF
TRBV11-3	TRBJ2-3	TRBD2	NA	TGTGCCAGCAGCTCTGCTAGCGGGGGGACCACAGATACGCAGTATTTT	CASSSASGGTTDTQYF
TRBV24-1	TRBJ2-3	TRBD1	NA	TGTGCCACCAGTGATTTCGGACAGGGGCTGGCAGATACGCAGTATTTT	CATSDFGQGLADTQYF
TRBV5-1	TRBJ2-7	TRBD1	once	TGCGCCAGCAGCCCGACAGGGGGATACGAGCAGTACTTC	CASSPTGGYEQYF
TRBV29-1	TRBJ2-1	TRBD2	NA	TGCAGCGCCAGAAAGGGACTAGCGGGAGGGGAGGATGAGCAGTTCTTC	CSARKGLAGGEDEQFF
TRBV19	TRBJ2-1	NA	NA	TGTGCCAGTAGTAGAGGACAGACTTCGAGCTCCTACAATGAGCAGTTCTTC	CASSRGQTSSSYNEQFF
TRBV5-1	TRBJ2-7	NA	NA	TGCGCCAGCAGTTACGATAAGGGGACTGTCGGGGCAACCTACGAGCAGTACTTC	CASSYDKGTVGATYEQYF
TRBV3-1/TRBV3-2	TRBJ2-7	NA	NA	TGTGCCAGCAGCCAAGTAGGGGACTACGAGCAGTACTTC	CASSQVGDYEQYF
TRBV3-1/TRBV3-2	TRBJ1-6	NA	once	TGTGCCAGCAGCCAATTCCCGGGACCCCTCCACTTT	CASSQFPGPLHF
TRBV5-1	TRBJ2-1	TRBD2	NA	TGCGCCAGCAGCGGGACTAGCGGTGGTGAGCAGTTCTTC	CASSGTSGGEQFF
TRBV3-1/TRBV3-2	TRBJ2-5	NA	NA	TGTGCCAGCAGCCAAGGACCAGGAGGGAAGACCCAGTACTTC	CASSQGPGGKTQYF
TRBV24-1	TRBJ1-3	NA	once	TGTGCCACCAGTGACCAACCTAAGACTTTCCGCTCTGGAAACACCATATATTTT	CATSDQPKTFRSGNTIYF
TRBV5-1	TRBJ2-3	TRBD2	NA	TGCGCCAGCAGCTTCGAACTAGCGGGGATATATACGCAGTATTTT	CASSFELAGIYTQYF
TRBV6-5	TRBJ1-1	TRBD1	NA	TGTGCCAGCACCAGACAGGGATTCACTGAAGCTTTCTTT	CASTRQGFTEAFF
TRBV6-5	TRBJ1-2	NA	NA	TGTGCCAGCAGACCCGCGGGGGCGGATTATGGCTACACCTTC	CASRPAGADYGYTF
TRBV19	TRBJ1-5	NA	NA	TGTGCCAGTAGTGGGCGGGCTCTTAATGGATCGCCCCAGCATTTT	CASSGRALNGSPQHF
TRBV7-6	TRBJ2-1	NA	NA	TGTGCCAGCAGCCCGGGAAGTATAGGTTATGAGCAGTTCTTC	CASSPGSIGYEQFF
TRBV5-1	TRBJ2-5	NA	once	TGCGCCAGCAGCCTGCCCGGGACTGGCCAAGAGACCCAGTACTTC	CASSLPGTGQETQYF
TRBV9	TRBJ1-2	TRBD1	NA	TGTGCCAGCAGCGGGGGGACAGCGAGAAACTATGGCTACACCTTC	CASSGGTARNYGYTF
TRBV10-3	TRBJ2-7	TRBD1	NA	TGTGCCACGTCACCGGGACAGGGGGGGTCGGAGCAGTACTTC	CATSPGQGGSEQYF
TRBV29-1	TRBJ2-1	NA	NA	TGCAGCGTTGAAAAGGGGGAAACCTACAATGAGCAGTTCTTC	CSVEKGETYNEQFF
TRBV30	TRBJ1-1	TRBD1	NA	TGTGCCTGGAAGATGTGGACAGGGCCTAACACTGAAGCTTTCTTT	CAWKMWTGPNTEAFF
TRBV7-3	TRBJ2-1	TRBD2	once	TGTGCCAGCAGCCCATCGGGGACTAGCGGGAGGTGGAATGAGCAGTTCTTC	CASSPSGTSGRWNEQFF
TRBV30	TRBJ2-1	TRBD2	NA	TGTGCCTGGAGTGTACCTTTAGCGGGGGGGCCCTCCTACAATGAGCAGTTCTTC	CAWSVPLAGGPSYNEQFF